These T cell receptor beta chains were read from a single sample in a study of blood T cell repertoires in COVID-19. Clones were sequenced by immunoSEQ multiplex PCR, and TCRdb holds only the in-frame ones, with some missing. The sample comprises 100,000 to 150,000 clones, about four fifths of which are singletons, and 12% rests with the top ten. The sequencing sample was made of peripheral blood. The receptors shown here come from a man aged 55 to 70 with acute or convalescent COVID-19. Each CDR3 is given with its conserved first and last residue. D genes are given only for firm matches. Some rows have no size entry. The others give once, few or many, or a class for an expanded clone.

V	D	size	J	length	DNA	CDR3
TRBV27	TRBD1	few	TRBJ1-2	14	TGTGCCAGCAGTCCATCAGGACAGGGTGATGGCTACACCTTC	CASSPSGQGDGYTF
TRBV2	.	.	TRBJ2-1	15	TGTGCCAGCAGTGAAGTCGGTGCGGCTATCAATGAGCAGTTCTTC	CASSEVGAAINEQFF
TRBV24-1	TRBD1	.	TRBJ1-5	16	TGTGCCACCAGTGAGGGTAGGGGGCGGCCCAATCAGCCCCAGCATTTT	CATSEGRGRPNQPQHF
TRBV19	.	.	TRBJ2-1	15	TGTGCCAGTAGTATAGGGAGGGGTCCCTACAATGAGCAGTTCTTC	CASSIGRGPYNEQFF
TRBV2	TRBD1	.	TRBJ2-7	15	TGTGCCAGCAGCAGTGGACAGGGGAAAGTATACGAGCAGTACTTC	CASSSGQGKVYEQYF
TRBV5-1	TRBD1	.	TRBJ1-1	15	TGCGCCAGCAGCTTGGTGGACAGGGCGAACACTGAAGCTTTCTTT	CASSLVDRANTEAFF
TRBV4-2	.	.	TRBJ1-2	17	TGTGCCAGCAGCCAAGGGTCCCAAACAGGATACAACTATGGCTACACCTTC	CASSQGSQTGYNYGYTF
TRBV7-9	.	.	TRBJ1-2	13	TGTGCCAGCAGCTTCAGTGAGGCCTATGGCTACACCTTC	CASSFSEAYGYTF
TRBV19	.	.	TRBJ2-3	16	TGTGCCAGTAGTATAAATCCCCTAGACCAAGAAGATACGCAGTATTTT	CASSINPLDQEDTQYF
TRBV5-1	.	.	TRBJ2-1	16	TGCGCCAGCAGCTTGTTGGGGATGGGTGTTAGCGATGAGCAGTTCTTC	CASSLLGMGVSDEQFF
TRBV9	.	.	TRBJ2-1	14	TGTGCCAGCAGCCCTCGCGGGGGCAGCAATGAGCAGTTCTTC	CASSPRGGSNEQFF
TRBV9	.	.	TRBJ2-7	16	TGTGCCAGCAGCGTAGGGGCGGGAACCATCTCCTACGAGCAGTACTTC	CASSVGAGTISYEQYF
TRBV15	TRBD1	once	TRBJ1-3	18	TGTGCCACCAGCAGAGACCCCCCTGGGACAGGGACTGGAAACACCATATATTTT	CATSRDPPGTGTGNTIYF
TRBV6-5	TRBD1	.	TRBJ1-1	14	TGTGCCAGCACCAAGACAGGGGCCAACACTGAAGCTTTCTTT	CASTKTGANTEAFF
TRBV11-2	.	.	TRBJ2-7	17	TGTGCCAGCAGCTTAGATCCTGGCAGGGCCTCCTCCTACGAGCAGTACTTC	CASSLDPGRASSYEQYF
TRBV6-4	TRBD1	.	TRBJ2-2	14	TGTGCCAGCAGTGTCAGGGGGCACACCGGGGAGCTGTTTTTT	CASSVRGHTGELFF
TRBV19	TRBD1	.	TRBJ2-5	14	TGTGCCAGTAGTCCCGGGACAGGGAGGAAGACCCAGTACTTC	CASSPGTGRKTQYF
TRBV5-1	TRBD2	.	TRBJ2-1	18	TGCGCCAGCAGCCTTGGGATTAGCGGGAGGGCCTCGAGCAATGAGCAGTTCTTC	CASSLGISGRASSNEQFF